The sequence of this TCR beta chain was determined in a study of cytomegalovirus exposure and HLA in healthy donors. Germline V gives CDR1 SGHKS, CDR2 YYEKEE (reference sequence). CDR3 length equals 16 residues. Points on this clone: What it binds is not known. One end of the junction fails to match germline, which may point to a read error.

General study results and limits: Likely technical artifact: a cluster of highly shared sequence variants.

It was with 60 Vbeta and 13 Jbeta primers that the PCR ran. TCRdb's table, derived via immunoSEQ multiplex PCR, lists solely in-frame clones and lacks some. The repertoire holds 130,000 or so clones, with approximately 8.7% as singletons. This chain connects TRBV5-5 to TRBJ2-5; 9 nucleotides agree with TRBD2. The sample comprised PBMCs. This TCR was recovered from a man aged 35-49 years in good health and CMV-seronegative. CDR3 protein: CASSQSLAGEGETQYF. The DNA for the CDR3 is TGCGCCAGCAGCCAATCCTTAGCGGGGGAAGGAGAGACCCAGTACTTC.